This T cell receptor beta chain was captured in a study of blood T cell repertoires in COVID-19. Background on the study: Whether acute or convalescent, the COVID-19 samples came from the United States, Italy and Spain. The cDNA or gDNA used as material had been derived from T cells, B-cell-depleted T cells, or PBMCs.

Generated by immunoSEQ multiplex PCR, the TCRdb table keeps only in-frame clones and is missing some. The sample has tens of thousands of clones; about four fifths are singletons. V lost 3 bases, J lost 6 bases, and 15 bases lay in between. The CDR3 has 16 amino acids. The V gene's germline CDR1 is LGHDT and CDR2 YNNKEL (reference sequence). Material for sequencing was peripheral blood. The receptor was isolated from a woman aged 60 to 75 with acute or convalescent COVID-19. The rearrangement uses TRBV3-1 (or the pseudogene TRBV3-2) and TRBJ1-6, with D possibly TRBD1 on 5 matching bases. CDR3 amino acids: CASSQQGGRLNSPLHF. CDR3 nucleotides: TGTGCCAGCAGCCAGCAGGGCGGGAGGCTTAATTCACCCCTCCACTTT.